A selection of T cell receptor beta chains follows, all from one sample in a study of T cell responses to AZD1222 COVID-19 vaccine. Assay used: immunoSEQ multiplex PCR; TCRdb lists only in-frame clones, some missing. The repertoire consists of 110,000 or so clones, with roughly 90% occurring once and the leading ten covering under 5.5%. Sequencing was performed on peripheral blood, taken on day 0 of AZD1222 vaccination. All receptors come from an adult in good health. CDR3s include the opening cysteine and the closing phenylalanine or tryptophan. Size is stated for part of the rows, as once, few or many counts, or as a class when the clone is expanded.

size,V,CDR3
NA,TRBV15,CATMRNKQPEEKLFF
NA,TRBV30,CAWRLGGDLPTDTQYF
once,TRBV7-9,CASSLAPGQGSTDTQYF
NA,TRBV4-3,CASSQDPYGGLLDTQYF
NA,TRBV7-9,CASSLGQTGLAVQETQYF
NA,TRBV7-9,CASSFTGGGPEAFF
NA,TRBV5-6,CASSVARDRFTKNQPQHF
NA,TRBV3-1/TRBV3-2,CASSQKGKGWNEQFF
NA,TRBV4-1,CASSQATGVVNYGYTF
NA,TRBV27,CASSLSFLPTGAFF
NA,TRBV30,CAWRTNEKLFF
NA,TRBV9,CASSVGVLPSTEAFF
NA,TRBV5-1,CASSLEQGYGYTF
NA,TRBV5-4,CASSSVDRVSGPSHEQYF
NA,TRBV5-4,CASSPYGKGGSSYEQYF
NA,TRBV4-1,CASSQDGWQGVGSNQPQHF
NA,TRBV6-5,CASRPSTGREQYF
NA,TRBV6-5,CASTENVGSNYGYTF
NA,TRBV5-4,CASRSVGGTDTQYF
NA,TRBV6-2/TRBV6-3,CASSTHRATEAFF
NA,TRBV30,CAWSVGTSSYF
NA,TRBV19,CATSARVHSYEQYF
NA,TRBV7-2,CASSGRDRAFYGYTF
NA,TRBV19,CASSMQGGTNYGYTF
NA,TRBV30,CACPSGRFSGNTIYF
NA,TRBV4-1,CASRSLLGLAVLNEQFF
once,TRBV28,CASGFTPYEQYF
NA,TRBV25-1,CASSPGARSTNEKLFF
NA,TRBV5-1,CASSSGTGVSYGYTF
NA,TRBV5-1,CASSQGLNYGYTF
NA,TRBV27,CASSPQYNSPLHF
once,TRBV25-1,CASSEYMGSKETQYF
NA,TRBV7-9,CASSLGDRASYGYTF
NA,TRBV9,CASSAFRTEGSTTNEKLFF
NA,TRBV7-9,CASSPRSGTGELFF
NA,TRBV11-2,CASSYGSADTQYF
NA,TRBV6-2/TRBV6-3,CASSYSVNTGALSNYGYTF
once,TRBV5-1,CASSLVVDTEAFF
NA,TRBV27,CASRGGGNEQFF
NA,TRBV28,CASRLAGTATSEAFF
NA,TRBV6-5,CASIIDGNTEAFF
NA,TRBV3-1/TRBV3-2,CASSTRTGASEQYF
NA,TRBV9,CASSVWGGNQPQHF
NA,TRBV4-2,CATWEGGFGTEAFF
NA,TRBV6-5,CASEDGEKLFF
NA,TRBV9,CASSVGVQHNSPLHF
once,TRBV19,CASSISGTPMMAQHF
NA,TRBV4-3,CASSLVPNQVTEAFF
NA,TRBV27,CASRGRAYEQYF